These 29 T cell receptor beta chains share one sample of origin, sequenced in a study of response to subunit inactivated influenza vaccine. TCRdb reprocessed the RT-PCR reads via MiXCR and lists one record per CDR3 protein. The sample yields 650,000 to 800,000 distinct CDR3 sequences, approximately 13% seen once. The specimen comprised PBMCs from blood, sampled approximately 15 days before vaccination. These receptors originate from a man aged 45-65 years who received an inactivated influenza vaccine.

This clonotype was detected only a few times. The chain is built from TRBV5-1 and TRBJ2-7; possible D gene TRBD2, 6 bases. This CDR3 comprises 15 residues. CDR1 is SGHRS and CDR2 is YFSETQ in the germline V gene. V was clipped by 2 bases and J by 5 bases, with 17 bases between them. The DNA of the CDR3 is TGCGCCAGCAGCTTTATGTCTAGGGAGGCCAACGAGCAGTACTTC. This gives the protein CASSFMSREANEQYF.

The J gene is TRBJ1-2, the V gene TRBV6-2 or TRBV6-3, with D possibly being TRBD1 (5 bases). Between the trimmed V and J ends, which lost 5 bases and 4 bases, there was a span of 23 bases. The CDR3 is 17 residues long. Per the germline V gene, CDR1 is MNHEY and CDR2 is SVGEGT. The CDR3 region is CASSQDTASVNSYGYTF. CDR3 DNA: TGTGCCAGCAGTCAGGACACGGCCAGCGTTAACAGCTATGGCTACACCTTC.

The chain joins TRBV13 to TRBJ1-1, with unresolved D. Germline CDR1 and CDR2: PRHDT and FYEKMQ (reference sequence). The length of the CDR3 is 12 residues. V was pared by 4 bases and J by 3 bases, with 6 bases between. In DNA form, the CDR3 reads TGTGCCAGCAGCTCTAGATACACTGAAGCTTTCTTT. The encoded protein is CASSSRYTEAFF.

This clonotype was observed at least ten times. The chain joins TRBV12-3 or TRBV12-4 to TRBJ2-2; D is unresolved. Between the trimmed V and J ends, which lost 9 bases and 0 bases, there was a span of 17 bases. CDR3 length: 16 amino acids. The CDR3 protein is CASIKGDFANTGELFF. The CDR3 DNA is TGTGCCAGTATCAAAGGAGACTTCGCGAACACCGGGGAGCTGTTTTTT.

This clonotype was counted a few times. The chain uses TRBV27 and TRBJ1-1, with D hard to call. This CDR3 region has 14 residues. V lost 3 bases, J lost 4 bases, and 12 bases lay in between. The germline V gene encodes CDR1 MNHEY and CDR2 SMNVEV (reference sequence). Here the CDR3 DNA reads TGTGCCAGCAGTTTTAACATCCCCGGCACTGAAGCTTTCTTT. Its translation is CASSFNIPGTEAFF.

The table lists this clonotype with a few counts. The chain couples TRBV20-1 to TRBJ2-1; TRBD1 or TRBD2 may be the D gene (5 bases each). The germline gives CDR1 DFQATT, CDR2 SNEGSKA (reference sequence). With 3 bases removed from V and 6 bases from J, the gap between germline ends came to 12 bases. This CDR3 comprises 13 residues. This CDR3 reads CSASSRDPNEQFF. The CDR3, as DNA: TGCAGTGCTAGTAGCCGGGACCCCAATGAGCAGTTCTTC.

The chain uses TRBV18 and TRBJ1-2, with 7 nucleotides matching TRBD1. Germline V CDR1 and CDR2: KGHSH, LQKENI. This CDR3 region has 14 residues. V was clipped by 2 bases and J by 6 bases; unmatched bases: 6. The DNA for the CDR3 is TGTGCCAGCTCACCAAGGGGGCGCGAAAATGGCTACACCTTC. Translated: CASSPRGRENGYTF.

This clonotype turned up a few times. The chain recombines TRBV27 with TRBJ2-1; 9 nucleotides match TRBD2. Trimming at V came to 6 bases and at J to 7 bases, leaving 10 bases not matched to a gene. The CDR3 spans 15 residues. Germline loops: CDR1 MNHEY, CDR2 SMNVEV (reference sequence). CDR3 sequence (DNA): TGTGCCAGCAGAGATAATAGCGGGAGTGGGAATGAGCAGTTCTTC. Its translation is CASRDNSGSGNEQFF.

A few counts support this clonotype. The genes are TRBV4-2 and TRBJ1-6; a weak D match, TRBD1 (5 bases). Per the germline V gene, CDR1 is LGHNA and CDR2 is YNFKEQ. With 1 base removed from V and 8 bases from J, the gap between germline ends came to 12 bases. The CDR3 is 15 amino acids. In DNA form, the CDR3 reads TGTGCCAGCAGCCAAGGCGTGGGGCTGGATTCACCCCTCCACTTT. The encoded protein is CASSQGVGLDSPLHF.

This clonotype came up a few times. CDR3 protein: CASSLELAGTSYEQYF. As DNA, the CDR3 is TGCGCCAGCAGCTTGGAGCTAGCGGGAACCTCCTACGAGCAGTACTTC. This chain connects TRBV5-1 to TRBJ2-7, with 9 bases aligning to TRBD2. The CDR3 has 16 residues. Germline V gene data show CDR1 as SGHRS and CDR2 as YFSETQ. Germline trimming cut 0 bases from V and 0 bases from J; bases unmatched to any gene: 4.

This clonotype showed up many times. The chain couples TRBV18 to TRBJ2-3; D gene unclear. Germline CDR1 is KGHSH and CDR2 is LQKENI. This CDR3 has 16 residues. V lost 3 bases and J lost 0, with 13 bases in between. CDR3 coding DNA: TGTGCCAGCTCACCCGATGGCTATTCTAGCACAGATACGCAGTATTTT. It is translated as CASSPDGYSSTDTQYF.

The chain employs TRBV28 and TRBJ2-7; the match to TRBD1 covers 11 bases. The germline gives CDR1 MDHEN, CDR2 SYDVKM. Trimming cost V 5 bases and J 3 bases; bases outside gene matches: 9. CDR3 length: 16 amino acids. The CDR3 region is CASSPSPGTGGYEQYF. In DNA, the CDR3 is TGTGCCAGCAGTCCCTCCCCCGGGACAGGGGGCTACGAGCAGTACTTC.

The V call is TRBV5-1, the J call TRBJ2-7; 7 bases line up with TRBD1. CDR1 is SGHRS and CDR2 is YFSETQ in the germline V gene. This CDR3 contains 17 residues. V gave up 0 bases and J gave up 3 bases; unmatched junction bases: 12. CDR3 DNA sequence: TGCGCCAGCAGCTTGGAGGGGGCGCTTGCCTTTGGCTACGAGCAGTACTTC. Translated, it gives CASSLEGALAFGYEQYF.

This clonotype came up a few times. The chain recombines TRBV4-3 with TRBJ2-3; D tentatively fits TRBD1 or TRBD2 (7 bases each). The CDR3 is 17 residues long. The germline gives CDR1 LGHNA, CDR2 YSLEER. Trimming took 1 base from V and 1 from J, leaving 15 bases between them. DNA for the CDR3: TGCGCCAGCAGCCAAGCCGCGCAGGGGGGGGGCACAGATACGCAGTATTTT. It codes for CASSQAAQGGGTDTQYF.

A single count supports this clonotype. A junction end diverges from the germline sequence, so it may reflect a read error. The genes are TRBV12-3 or TRBV12-4 and TRBJ2-1; the match to TRBD1 covers 8 bases. The CDR3 spans 14 residues. Here the CDR3 DNA reads TGTGCCAGCAGTCCGGACAGGGCTTACAATGAGCTGTTCTTC. Translating gives CASSPDRAYNELFF.

This clonotype was seen at least ten times. The chain combines TRBV12-3 or TRBV12-4 with TRBJ1-1; no definite D call. The V gene lost 3 bases and the J gene lost 9 bases, with 8 bases spanning the gap. The CDR3 is 11 residues long. This chain's CDR3 is CASSLSGQAFF. The CDR3 nucleotides read TGTGCCAGCAGTTTGAGCGGACAAGCTTTCTTT.

This clonotype was observed many times. The chain couples TRBV24-1 to TRBJ2-7; D not certain. The ends were cut back, 6 bases at V and 3 bases at J, with 11 bases in the middle. This CDR3 is 13 amino acids long. The V gene's germline CDR1 is KGHDR and CDR2 SFDVKD. The CDR3: CATSRVGGYEQYF. In DNA form, the CDR3 reads TGTGCCACCAGTCGGGTCGGCGGCTACGAGCAGTACTTC.

The chain links TRBV7-9 to TRBJ2-6, with D perhaps TRBD1 (6 bases). Per germline, CDR1 SEHNR and CDR2 FQNEAQ (reference sequence). This CDR3 is built from 17 residues. Trimming took off 0 bases at V and 0 bases at J, with 9 bases between the two ends. Here the CDR3 reads CASSLAGGTSGANVLTF. CDR3 nucleotide sequence: TGTGCCAGCAGCTTAGCAGGGGGAACCTCTGGGGCCAACGTCCTGACTTTC.

This clonotype has more than one count but fewer than ten. The chain has TRBV6-6 and TRBJ2-3, with 8 bases fitting TRBD2. The CDR3 totals 13 residues. V was pared by 6 bases and J by 4 bases, with 3 bases of the junction left unmatched. Germline assignment: CDR1 MNHNY and CDR2 SVGAGI (reference sequence). CDR3 DNA sequence: TGTGCCAGCAGAAGCGGGGGCGCAGATACGCAGTATTTT. Protein: CASRSGGADTQYF.

V and J are TRBV24-1 and TRBJ2-1, with 7 bases fitting TRBD2. Losses at the gene ends were 5 bases for V and 5 bases for J; bases not matched to a gene: 17. The germline CDR1 and CDR2 sequences are KGHDR and SFDVKD. This CDR3 is 18 amino acids long. CDR3 residues: CATSVAARHGGLDNEQFF. CDR3 coding DNA: TGTGCCACCAGTGTGGCGGCCCGACACGGGGGGTTAGACAATGAGCAGTTCTTC.

J is TRBJ2-1 and V is TRBV3-1; possible D gene TRBD1, 6 bases. The CDR3 is 13 amino acids. V was clipped by 6 bases and J by 4 bases, with 10 bases between them. CDR1 is LGHDT, CDR2 YNNKEL, per germline (reference sequence). The CDR3 sequence is CASSADRYNEQFF. The DNA for the CDR3 is TGTGCCAGCAGTGCGGACAGATACAATGAGCAGTTCTTC.

This clonotype was found a few times. The rearrangement links TRBV4-3 to TRBJ1-4; a possible D gene is TRBD1 (5 bases). Germline V gene lookup returns CDR1 LGHNA and CDR2 YSLEER. There are 16 residues in the CDR3. With 3 bases removed from V and 4 bases from J, the gap between germline ends came to 15 bases. The CDR3 loop is CASSHVVGAGNEKLFF. CDR3 sequence (DNA): TGCGCCAGCAGCCACGTGGTAGGGGCTGGTAATGAAAAACTGTTTTTT.

The chain is built from TRBV10-1 and TRBJ2-3, with TRBD2 as a possible D gene (5 bases). Trimming took off 4 bases at V and 4 bases at J, with 15 bases between the two ends. The CDR3 length is 15 residues. The germline CDR1 and CDR2 sequences are WNHNN and SYGVQD (reference sequence). The CDR3 sequence: CASSGERPSADTQYF. The CDR3, as DNA: TGCGCCAGCAGTGGAGAGCGGCCCTCAGCAGATACGCAGTATTTT.

This clonotype has just a few counts. The V and J genes are TRBV12-3 or TRBV12-4 and TRBJ1-1; a possible D gene is TRBD1 (6 bases). The CDR3 is 12 residues long. V lost 6 bases and J 6 bases, leaving 11 bases between the germline ends. In nucleotides, the CDR3 is TGTGCCAGCAGACTCAGGGGATCTGAAGCTTTCTTT. This translates into CASRLRGSEAFF.

The chain joins TRBV15 to TRBJ2-1; maybe TRBD2 (5 bases). The CDR3 loop spans 12 amino acids. V was trimmed by 7 bases and J by 11 bases, leaving 15 bases between them. Germline V CDR1 and CDR2: LNHNV, YYDKDF (reference sequence). As DNA, the CDR3 is TGTGCCACCAAACTCGGGGAGACCCAGCAGTTCTTC. Translating it yields CATKLGETQQFF.

In this sample, this clonotype turned up a few times. The chain employs TRBV5-5 and TRBJ1-1; D not certain. Trimming removed 4 bases at V and 8 bases at J, with 15 bases between. Germline loops: CDR1 SGHKS, CDR2 YYEKEE (reference sequence). The CDR3 is 13 residues long. As DNA, the CDR3 is TGTGCCAGCAGCACCGCGGGCCCCATGGAAGCTTTCTTT. This codes for CASSTAGPMEAFF.

This clonotype was counted at least ten times. This chain connects TRBV12-3 or TRBV12-4 to TRBJ2-3, with unresolved D. The CDR3 sequence is 17 residues long. V was trimmed by 6 bases and J by 2 bases, leaving 21 bases between them. The CDR3, as DNA: TGTGCCAGCAGGGCTGATACGACATACACTTCCACAGATACGCAGTATTTT. Translating it yields CASRADTTYTSTDTQYF.

This clonotype occurred many times. The chain carries TRBV5-6 and TRBJ2-3, with D possibly being TRBD1 (6 bases). The CDR3 covers 14 residues. Germline V gene sequence: CDR1 SGHDT, CDR2 YYEEEE. V was shortened by 4 bases and J by 2 bases, with 11 bases between the two germline ends. CDR3 sequence (DNA): TGTGCCAGCAGCCTCGACAGGATCACAGATACGCAGTATTTT. It translates to CASSLDRITDTQYF.

The rearrangement joins TRBV4-1 to TRBJ2-2; D gene ambiguous. The germline V gene has CDR1 MGHRA and CDR2 YSYEKL. This CDR3 contains 14 residues. Between the trimmed V and J ends, which lost 5 bases and 1 base, there was a span of 8 bases. The CDR3 sequence is CASSSNKNTGELFF. CDR3 DNA: TGCGCCAGCAGCAGCAACAAGAACACCGGGGAGCTGTTTTTT.